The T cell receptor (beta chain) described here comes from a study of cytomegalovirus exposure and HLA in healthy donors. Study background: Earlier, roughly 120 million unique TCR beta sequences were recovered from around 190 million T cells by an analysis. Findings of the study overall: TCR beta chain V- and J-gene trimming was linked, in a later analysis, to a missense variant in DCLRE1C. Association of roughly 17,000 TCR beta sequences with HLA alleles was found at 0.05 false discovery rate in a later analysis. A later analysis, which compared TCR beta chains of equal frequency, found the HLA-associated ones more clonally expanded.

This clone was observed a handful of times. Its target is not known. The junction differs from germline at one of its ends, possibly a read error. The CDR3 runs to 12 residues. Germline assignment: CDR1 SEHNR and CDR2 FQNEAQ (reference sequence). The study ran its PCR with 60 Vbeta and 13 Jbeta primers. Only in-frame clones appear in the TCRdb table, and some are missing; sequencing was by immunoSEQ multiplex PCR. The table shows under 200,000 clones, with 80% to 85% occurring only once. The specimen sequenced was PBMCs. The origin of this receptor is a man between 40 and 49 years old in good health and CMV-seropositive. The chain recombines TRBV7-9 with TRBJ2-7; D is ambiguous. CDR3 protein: CSSSPSSYEQYF. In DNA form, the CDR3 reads TGTTCCAGCAGCCCGAGCTCCTACGAGCAGTACTTC.